This TCR beta chain originates from a study of identical twins. Study results and caveats: Within twin pairs, the out-of-frame alpha sequences they shared showed excess low generation probability. Surplus twin overlap in beta out-of-frame sequences was less pronounced. The authors drew conclusions from cross-sectional statistical analysis rather than following the same donors.

TCRdb recomputed calls from the 5' RACE reads with MiXCR, one row per CDR3 protein. The profile shows more than 600,000 distinct CDR3 sequences, 15% to 20% of them singletons. Trimming stripped 4 bases from V and 6 bases from J, with 7 bases between. This CDR3 is 12 amino acids long. There are a few counts of this clonotype. Its antigen is not identified. These data were also filed under a second study, of T cells expressing NK-cell markers. Per that paper: Clones of NKG2C+ T cells that had expanded were of unclear HCMV specificity.

This clonotype originated in a woman under 30 in good health. V is TRBV12-3 or TRBV12-4 and J is TRBJ1-5; D is unresolved. Sample: PBMCs. The CDR3 nucleotides read TGTGCCAGCAGTTCCCTTGGTCAGCCCCAGCATTTT. Amino acid sequence: CASSSLGQPQHF.